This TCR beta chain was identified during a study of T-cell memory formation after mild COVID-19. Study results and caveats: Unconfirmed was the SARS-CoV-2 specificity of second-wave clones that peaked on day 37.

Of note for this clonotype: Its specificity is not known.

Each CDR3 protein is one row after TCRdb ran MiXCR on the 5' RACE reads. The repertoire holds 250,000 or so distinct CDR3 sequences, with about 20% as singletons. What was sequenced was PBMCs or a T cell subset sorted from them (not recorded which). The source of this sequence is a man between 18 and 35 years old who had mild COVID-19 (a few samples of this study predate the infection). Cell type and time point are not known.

The CDR3 nucleotides read TGTGCCAGCTCGGTAGCGGGGGAGGCAGATACGCAGTATTTT. Amino acids: CASSVAGEADTQYF. This chain uses TRBV6-4 with TRBJ2-3, with 9 bases fitting TRBD2. CDR3 length: 14 amino acids. Trimming took 8 bases from V and 4 from J; bases not matched to a gene: 7. Per germline, CDR1 MRHNA and CDR2 SNTAGT.